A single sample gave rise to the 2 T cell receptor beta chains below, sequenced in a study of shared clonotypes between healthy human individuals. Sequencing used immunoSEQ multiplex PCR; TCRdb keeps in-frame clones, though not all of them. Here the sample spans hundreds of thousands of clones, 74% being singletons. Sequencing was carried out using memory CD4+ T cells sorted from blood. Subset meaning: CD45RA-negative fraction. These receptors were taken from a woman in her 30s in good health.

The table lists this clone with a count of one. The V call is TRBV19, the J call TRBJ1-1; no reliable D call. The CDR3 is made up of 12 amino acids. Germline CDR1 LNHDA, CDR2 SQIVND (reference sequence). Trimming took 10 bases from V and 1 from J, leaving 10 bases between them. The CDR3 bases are TGTGCCACCTTTCACCAGAACACTGAAGCTTTCTTT. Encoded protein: CATFHQNTEAFF.

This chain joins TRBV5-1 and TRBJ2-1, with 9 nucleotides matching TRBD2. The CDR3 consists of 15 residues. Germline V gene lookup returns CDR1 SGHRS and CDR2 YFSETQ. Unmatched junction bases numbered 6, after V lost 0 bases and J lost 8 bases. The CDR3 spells CASSLGSAGGDEQFF. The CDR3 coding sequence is TGCGCCAGCAGCTTGGGGTCCGCGGGAGGGGATGAGCAGTTCTTC.